The next 12 T cell receptor beta chains were all read from a single sample in a study of early T cells in non-severe SARS-CoV-2 infection. A single record per CDR3 protein comes from TCRdb applying MiXCR to the 5' RACE reads. The profile covers 98,000 or so distinct CDR3 sequences, with around 10% appearing a single time and approximately 5.3% taken by the ten largest. The sequenced sample consisted of whole blood. These TCRs come from an adult who was a healthcare worker with PCR-confirmed SARS-CoV-2 infection or an uninfected control (not recorded which).

The genes are TRBV9 and TRBJ1-1; possible D gene TRBD1, 5 bases. The V gene's germline CDR1 is SGDLS and CDR2 YYNGEE. V lost 4 bases and J lost 2, with 12 bases in between. CDR3 size: 14 residues. The CDR3: CASSKWDVNTEAFF. CDR3 nucleotides: TGTGCCAGCAGCAAATGGGACGTCAACACTGAAGCTTTCTTT. Complete variable domain (other parts from reference TRBV9 and TRBJ1-1): DSGVTQTPKHLITATGQRVTLRCSPRSGDLSVYWYQQSLDQGLQFLIQYYNGEERAKGNILERFSAQQFPDLHSELNLSSLELGDSALYFCASSKWDVNTEAFFGQGTRLTVV.

This chain connects TRBV29-1 to TRBJ1-1; D is uncertain. Germline V CDR1 and CDR2: SQVTM, ANQGSEA. This CDR3 has 12 amino acids. Trimming stripped 3 bases from V and 0 bases from J, with 5 bases between. CDR3 bases: TGCAGCGTTGACAGTATGAACACTGAAGCTTTCTTT. It codes for CSVDSMNTEAFF.

This clonotype was counted a few times. The V call is TRBV29-1, the J call TRBJ2-1, with 9 nucleotides matching TRBD2. This CDR3 comprises 14 residues. The junction had 8 bases not matched to a gene; V was cut back by 3 bases and J by 8 bases. CDR1 and CDR2 (germline): SQVTM, ANQGSEA. DNA of the CDR3: TGCAGCGTTGAGGTAGCGGGAGTTCGGGATGAGCAGTTCTTC. This encodes CSVEVAGVRDEQFF.

This clonotype came up a few times. This chain connects TRBV28 to TRBJ2-1; TRBD2 agrees at 7 bases. V shed 4 bases and J 4 bases; nucleotides not matched to a gene: 4. The CDR3 consists of 14 residues. Germline CDR1 is MDHEN and CDR2 is SYDVKM. The CDR3 bases are TGTGCCAGCAGTTCGGGACTACCTTACAATGAGCAGTTCTTC. Its translation is CASSSGLPYNEQFF.

Only a few counts were recorded for this clonotype. The genes are TRBV21-1 and TRBJ2-7; TRBD2, as called in the table, went unchecked against the DNA. TRBV21-1 is termed a pseudogene. The CDR3 has 17 amino acids. In DNA, the CDR3 is TGTGCCAGCAGCCCTAGCGGGTCCGGGACTAGCTCCTACGAGCAGTACTTC. Translation: CASSPSGSGTSSYEQYF.

This clonotype has just a few counts. The chain is built from TRBV18 and TRBJ1-1; no firm D call. This CDR3 comprises 16 residues. The V and J ends lost 4 bases and 1 base respectively, with 16 bases between them. CDR1 is KGHSH, CDR2 LQKENI, per germline. CDR3 nucleotides: TGTGCCAGCTCACGCCTTGAGGTAGCCTCGAACACTGAAGCTTTCTTT. Its translation: CASSRLEVASNTEAFF.

In this sample, this clonotype turned up a few times. The chain joins TRBV29-1 to TRBJ2-3, with TRBD2 as a possible D gene (5 bases). The CDR3 is 14 residues long. The germline V and J ends were trimmed by 6 bases and 1 base, with 14 bases remaining between them. Germline CDR1 is SQVTM and CDR2 is ANQGSEA. CDR3 residues: CSVRDGTGTDTQYF. The CDR3 DNA sequence: TGCAGCGTCCGGGATGGCACAGGCACAGATACGCAGTATTTT.

This chain joins TRBV18 and TRBJ1-1; 8 bases are shared with TRBD1. Looked up from germline, CDR1 is KGHSH and CDR2 is LQKENI. The CDR3 is made up of 15 amino acids. Trimming at V came to 2 bases and at J to 4 bases, leaving 6 bases not matched to a gene. CDR3 DNA: TGTGCCAGCTCACCAATCAGGGGGCCAGGCACTGAAGCTTTCTTT. The encoded protein is CASSPIRGPGTEAFF. The full variable domain, with the rest looked up from reference TRBV18 and TRBJ1-1, is NAGVMQNPRHLVRRRGQEARLRCSPMKGHSHVYWYRQLPEEGLKFMVYLQKENIIDESGMPKERFSAEFPKEGPSILRIQQVVRGDSAAYFCASSPIRGPGTEAFFGQGTRLTVV.

In this sample, this clonotype turned up many times. The chain has TRBV5-4 and TRBJ2-1; 9 nucleotides match TRBD2. Germline V gene data show CDR1 as SGHNT and CDR2 as YYREEE (reference sequence). The length of the CDR3 is 15 residues. J gave up 7 bases and V 4 bases, and 9 bases lay outside the gene matches. The CDR3 spells CASSLSGSVGNEQFF. CDR3 DNA: TGTGCCAGCAGCCTTAGCGGGAGCGTCGGGAATGAGCAGTTCTTC.

This chain uses TRBV6-1 with TRBJ1-1; no definite D call. CDR3 length: 13 residues. The germline V gene encodes CDR1 MNHNS and CDR2 SASEGT. Trimming shortened V by 2 bases and J by 8 bases, and 12 bases separated the two germline ends. The DNA for the CDR3 is TGTGCCAGCAGTGAACAGGATGAAGCCGAAGCTTTCTTT. Translated: CASSEQDEAEAFF.

In this sample, this clonotype turned up many times. J is TRBJ1-2 and V is TRBV5-6; 7 nucleotides line up with TRBD1. This CDR3 contains 15 residues. The V and J ends lost 4 bases and 4 bases, in that order; junction bases with no gene match: 10. From germline, CDR1 is SGHDT and CDR2 YYEEEE. In DNA, the CDR3 is TGTGCCAGCAGCCGGAATGACAGGGAGGCCTATGGCTACACCTTC. Amino acids: CASSRNDREAYGYTF.

This clonotype was counted many times. The chain couples TRBV28 to TRBJ1-5; TRBD1 matches at 7 bases. Unmatched junction bases numbered 3, after V lost 7 bases and J lost 0 bases. This CDR3 comprises 14 residues. Germline V gene sequence: CDR1 MDHEN, CDR2 SYDVKM. The CDR3 coding sequence is TGTGCCAGCATCCCAGGGGGTAGCAATCAGCCCCAGCATTTT. Translating gives CASIPGGSNQPQHF.